Below, one TCR beta chain is given with its context. The CDR3 is 17 residues long. V was clipped by 6 bases and J by 0 bases, with 16 bases between them. CDR1 and CDR2 (germline): SGDLS, YYNGEE. This entry belongs to a study of shared T cell receptors in the human thymus. Some clones are missing from TCRdb's copy, which holds only in-frame ones; the method was immunoSEQ multiplex PCR. The data hold 700,000 or so clones, with 70% to 90% observed a single time. These data also formed part of another study, on human thymus T cells. As reported in that work: Immunologically healthy infants in Finland undergoing congenital heart defect surgery were the donors. Thymic material originated from resections removed in the course of corrective heart surgery. Thymic TCR repertoires of unrelated people reportedly overlapped highly.

Sequencing was done on a sample of thymocytes. The source of this sequence is a girl less than two years old with a congenital heart defect. The chain uses TRBV9 and TRBJ2-6; D is possibly TRBD1 (7 bases). Here the CDR3 reads CASTRGATYSGANVLTF. The CDR3 coding sequence is TGTGCCAGCACCAGGGGGGCTACCTACTCTGGGGCCAACGTCCTGACTTTC.